Given below is one TCR beta chain in context. This clone was detected once. Its antigen target is currently unknown. No per-base quality is available; no much larger clone lies one base away. This sample is drawn from a study of T cells in placental villitis. Regarding the complete study: Although two of the control placentae came from preterm deliveries, examination of those two placentae showed no significant pathology. To test an allograft-versus-infection hypothesis, the study compared placental TCR-beta repertoires across three groups: villitis of unknown etiology, unaffected controls matched for gestational age, and infectious villitis.

TCR-beta CDR3 regions were amplified from genomic DNA with the immunoSEQ v4 bias-controlled multiplex PCR assay, run blinded to group allocation. To estimate the quantities of nucleated cells and T cells in each sample, reference gene primers were added alongside the TCR-beta primers. Sequencing of the libraries was performed on an Illumina MiSeq with a 100-cycle paired-end protocol. The paper's processing steps were these. Diversity and richness were calculated in immunoSEQ Analyzer software; richness by iChao1, clonality based on Pielou evenness and Shannon diversity (0-1, higher means less diverse). Using confidence 3 and substitution 2, CDR3 amino acid sequences together with their V/J genes were queried against VDJdb for CMV, EBV and influenza A specificities. The Morisita-Horn index was used to measure TCR-beta amino acid clonotype overlap among the villitis of unknown etiology, infectious villitis and control repertoires. TCRdb took over this immuneACCESS table, retaining in-frame rearrangements with V and J assigned. Such tables are incomplete; in checked studies, under half of the missing clones stem from an unresolved V gene, and the remainder is unexplained. The V and J calls and clone size were taken over from that table, and D and trimming were inferred from the DNA. In all, the sample holds some 760 clones, and approximately 89% of those were seen once. The biggest ten clones account for 10% to 13% of the sample.

The full study reports these points: Sequencing bulk tissue made it impossible to distinguish helper, regulatory or cytotoxic T cells or to tell maternal from fetal T cells, and the approach excluded gamma-delta receptors. Paraffin blocks contained small amounts of decidua, so some captured T cells, especially in controls, may have been decidual rather than villous infiltrates. Higher clonality was observed in villitis of unknown etiology placentae than in controls (median roughly 0.054 versus 0.0055, p=0.0025), a finding indicative of clonal expansion. Higher CMV-specific clone frequencies were found in infectious CMV cases than in villitis of unknown etiology (about 0.01 vs 0.001), and no difference in CMV-specific clone frequencies was seen between villitis of unknown etiology and controls.

For CDR1 and CDR2, the germline V gene lists MDHEN and SYDVKM. Trimming takes 6 bases from V and 6 bases from J, and the germline ends sit 11 bases apart. The cysteine opens and the phenylalanine closes a CDR3 of 12 amino acids. Only CDR3 DNA remains: 36 bases, in frame from the first base. Ten or so placentae without villitis served as controls and were matched to the villitis of unknown etiology cases on gestational age at delivery. Placentae were collected after delivery and examined grossly and histologically before archival tissue was selected. Five 10-micron scrolls were cut from each FFPE block, and DNA was isolated using the AllPrep DNA/RNA FFPE Tissue kit. DNA concentration and purity were evaluated by NanoDrop, whereas RNA quality was assessed on a Bioanalyzer.

The sequencing sample was made of placental tissue containing maternal and fetal cells. Here the chain combines TRBV28 and TRBJ1-1, with the D gene too uncertain to name. This receptor was taken from a human donor in good health; the placental T cells may come from both mother and fetus. In nucleotide form, the sequence is TGTGCCAGCAGCGATAGCCGGCCTGAAGCTTTCTTT. Its protein is CASSDSRPEAFF.